These 15 T cell receptor beta chains were all obtained from the same sample, sequenced in a study of CD8+ T cells in alopecia areata. Following extraction, RNA underwent reverse transcription to cDNA, which served as the sequencing template. Measured with immunoSEQ multiplex PCR; TCRdb has only the in-frame clones, and not every one. The data show around 270,000 clones, 55% to 75% seen once. Treatment given: oral pan-JAK inhibitor, 5-10 mg twice daily. This sample comprised CD4+ T cells sorted from blood, obtained at week 24, from a patient treated with tofacitinib. The receptors derive from a human donor with alopecia areata.

The rearrangement uses TRBV2 and TRBJ1-5, with 7 bases matching TRBD1. Germline trimming cut 4 bases from V and 6 bases from J; bases unmatched to any gene: 6. This CDR3 has 14 amino acids. Germline CDR1 is SNHLY and CDR2 is FYNNEI. The CDR3 sequence: CASSGRQGSQPQHF. CDR3 bases: TGTGCCAGCAGTGGTCGACAGGGTAGTCAGCCCCAGCATTTT. Drawing the rest from reference TRBV2 and TRBJ1-5, the complete variable domain is EPEVTQTPSHQVTQMGQEVILRCVPISNHLYFYWYRQILGQKVEFLVSFYNNEISEKSEIFDDQFSVERPDGSNFTLKIRSTKLEDSAMYFCASSGRQGSQPQHFGDGTRLSIL.

The chain employs TRBV7-2 and TRBJ1-2; D possibly corresponds to TRBD1 (6 bases). Germline CDR1 SGHTA, CDR2 FQGNSA. The ends were cut back, 1 base at V and 4 bases at J, with 10 bases in the middle. The CDR3 sequence is 14 residues long. The CDR3 is CASSLERGAYGYTF. The CDR3 DNA reads TGTGCCAGCAGCTTAGAAAGGGGGGCCTATGGCTACACCTTC.

Note on this clone: The same CDR3 can be traced to other DNA sequences in this sample. The CDR3 DNA reads as TGTGCCTGGAGTGTGGGACAGAACTATGGCTACACCTTC. As protein: CAWSVGQNYGYTF. This rearrangement joins TRBV30 to TRBJ1-2; 7 bases line up with TRBD1. This CDR3 comprises 13 residues. The junction had 0 bases not matched to a gene; V was cut back by 0 bases and J by 2 bases. CDR1 is GTSNPN, CDR2 SVGIG, per germline (reference sequence).

Comment on this clone: Other DNA sequences of this sample code for an identical CDR3. The chain uses TRBV29-1 and TRBJ2-3; 8 positions agree with TRBD2. The CDR3 loop spans 13 amino acids. The trim removed 3 bases at V and 1 base at J, leaving 0 bases unmatched. Germline V gives CDR1 SQVTM, CDR2 ANQGSEA. The CDR3 sequence: CSVDGGGTDTQYF. DNA for the CDR3: TGCAGCGTTGACGGGGGGGGCACAGATACGCAGTATTTT.

The chain couples TRBV29-1 to TRBJ2-1; D is undetermined. CDR1 is SQVTM and CDR2 is ANQGSEA in the germline V gene. The CDR3 extends over 10 amino acids. The V end was cut by 4 bases, the J end by 6 bases, with 4 bases between. The CDR3 nucleotides read TGCAGCGTTGCCGTCAATGAGCAGTTCTTC. As protein: CSVAVNEQFF.

The V call is TRBV7-9, the J call TRBJ2-5; 10 nucleotides agree with TRBD2. With V trimmed by 6 bases and J by 2 bases, 6 bases remained unmatched. The CDR3 is made up of 15 amino acids. CDR1 and CDR2 from the germline V gene are SEHNR and FQNEAQ (reference sequence). The CDR3 nucleotides read TGTGCCAGCAGGGCCGGGACTAGCGATCAAGAGACCCAGTACTTC. It yields the protein CASRAGTSDQETQYF. The full variable domain, rest sourced from reference TRBV7-9 and TRBJ2-5, is DTGVSQNPRHKITKRGQNVTFRCDPISEHNRLYWYRQTLGQGPEFLTYFQNEAQLEKSRLLSDRFSAERPKGSFSTLEIQRTEQGDSAMYLCASRAGTSDQETQYFGPGTRLLVL.

The rearrangement links TRBV4-1 to TRBJ1-4; 7 bases line up with TRBD1. The V gene end was trimmed by 1 base and the J gene end by 2 bases; junction bases not matched to a gene: 4. The CDR3 covers 16 residues. Germline V gene lookup returns CDR1 MGHRA and CDR2 YSYEKL. The CDR3 DNA follows: TGCGCCAGCAGCCAAGTGGGCAGGGGGACTAATGAAAAACTGTTTTTT. Amino acids: CASSQVGRGTNEKLFF.

This clone was seen only a few times. The genes are TRBV27 and TRBJ1-2, with 8 bases lining up with TRBD1. The CDR3 sequence is 14 residues long. J gave up 3 bases and V 5 bases, and 5 bases lay outside the gene matches. Germline V lookup: CDR1 MNHEY, CDR2 SMNVEV (reference sequence). CDR3 in amino acids: CASSTRGRDYGYTF. The DNA for the CDR3 is TGTGCCAGCAGTACCAGGGGGCGCGACTATGGCTACACCTTC.

This rearrangement joins TRBV28 to TRBJ1-2, with D perhaps matching TRBD1 (5 bases). V gave up 8 bases and J gave up 4 bases, with 14 bases separating them. CDR1 and CDR2 from the germline V gene are MDHEN and SYDVKM. CDR3 length: 13 amino acids. The CDR3 DNA is TGTGCCAGCGGTAACAGGATAGGCTATGGCTACACCTTC. Protein product: CASGNRIGYGYTF.

This sequence joins TRBV27 and TRBJ2-6, with unresolved D. In germline, CDR1 is MNHEY, CDR2 SMNVEV (reference sequence). Trimming removed 6 bases at V and 5 bases at J, with 20 bases between. The CDR3 has 17 residues. This CDR3 reads CASRLMDGRARANVLTF. The CDR3 DNA sequence: TGTGCCAGCAGACTCATGGACGGCCGAGCTCGGGCCAACGTCCTGACTTTC.

This clone was found a few times. The J gene is TRBJ1-2, the V gene TRBV5-1; a weak D match, TRBD1 (6 bases). Trimming shortened V by 5 bases and J by 4 bases, and 24 bases separated the two germline ends. The CDR3 loop spans 17 amino acids. From germline, CDR1 is SGHRS and CDR2 YFSETQ. The CDR3 spells CASSQGQTGRVGYGYTF. The CDR3 DNA sequence: TGCGCCAGCAGTCAAGGACAGACAGGTCGGGTGGGCTATGGCTACACCTTC.

The chain has TRBV27 and TRBJ1-2; D gene unclear. V was shortened by 4 bases and J by 7 bases, with 16 bases between the two germline ends. The V gene's germline CDR1 is MNHEY and CDR2 SMNVEV (reference sequence). CDR3 length: 14 residues. The CDR3 coding sequence is TGTGCCAGCAGTTCAGCAGAGGTTTGGGGTGGCTACACCTTC. This sequence encodes CASSSAEVWGGYTF.

This clone was seen more than once but under ten times. The sample holds other DNA sequences that translate to the same CDR3. The genes are TRBV5-1 and TRBJ1-3; D is perhaps TRBD1 (5 bases). Deletions cut 4 bases from V and 0 bases from J, with 11 bases between. The CDR3 spans 15 residues. Germline V gives CDR1 SGHRS, CDR2 YFSETQ. The CDR3 coding sequence is TGCGCCAGCAGCACAGGACGGAGCTCTGGAAACACCATATATTTT. Amino acid sequence: CASSTGRSSGNTIYF.

V usage is TRBV25-1 and J usage is TRBJ1-1; D not certain. CDR3 size: 12 residues. The V and J ends lost 6 bases and 5 bases respectively, with 10 bases between them. Germline V gene lookup returns CDR1 MGHDK and CDR2 SYGVNS. CDR3 sequence (DNA): TGTGCCAGCAGCGCTCGTCGGACTGAAGCTTTCTTT. Encoded protein: CASSARRTEAFF.

In this sample, this clone turned up a few times. This chain uses TRBV6-5 with TRBJ1-3, with D hard to call. The V gene's germline CDR1 is MNHEY and CDR2 SVGAGI. This CDR3 contains 14 residues. V lost 2 bases to trimming and J lost 3 bases, with 8 bases between them. Here the CDR3 DNA reads TGTGCCAGCAGTTACGGGGAGTTTGGAAACACCATATATTTT. Encoded protein: CASSYGEFGNTIYF.